The 8 T cell receptor beta chains listed next were all sequenced from one sample in a study of cytomegalovirus exposure and HLA in healthy donors. With 60 Vbeta and 13 Jbeta primers, the PCR was carried out. The data were produced by immunoSEQ multiplex PCR, yet TCRdb's version contains in-frame clones alone and is incomplete. The profile shows 150,000 to 200,000 clones, around four fifths of them singletons. The sequencing input was PBMCs. These receptors all come from a woman under 40 in good health and CMV-seropositive.

This sequence joins TRBV28 and TRBJ2-7, with D uncertain. CDR3 length: 13 residues. CDR1 MDHEN and CDR2 SYDVKM come from the germline V gene. Trimming took off 4 bases at V and 9 bases at J, with 16 bases between the two ends. The chain's CDR3 is CASSSYPQFLQYF. CDR3 nucleotides: TGTGCCAGCAGTTCCTATCCCCAATTTTTGCAGTACTTC.

This sequence joins TRBV28 and TRBJ1-2, with D unresolved. The CDR3 has 15 amino acids. With 6 bases removed from V and 4 bases from J, the gap between germline ends came to 18 bases. The V gene's germline CDR1 is MDHEN and CDR2 SYDVKM. The CDR3: CASSRSRVPLYGYTF. Here the CDR3 DNA reads TGTGCCAGCAGCCGATCTCGGGTGCCGCTCTATGGCTACACCTTC.

This clone was seen once. CDR3 nucleotide sequence: TGCAGCGTTGAAGTAGCAGTATGGGACGAGCAGTACTTC. It is translated as CSVEVAVWDEQYF. The rearrangement links TRBV29-1 to TRBJ2-7; D gene ambiguous. The germline CDR1 and CDR2 sequences are SQVTM and ANQGSEA. The length of the CDR3 is 13 residues. V dropped 1 base and J dropped 5 bases, with 12 bases sitting between them.

This clone has a single count. V gene TRBV5-1 combines with J gene TRBJ2-7; the D gene is possibly TRBD2 (5 bases). The CDR3 is 13 amino acids. Germline V gene data show CDR1 as SGHRS and CDR2 as YFSETQ. The V and J ends lost 4 bases and 3 bases respectively, with 11 bases between them. CDR3 residues: CASSPGFLYEQYF. The CDR3 nucleotides are TGCGCCAGCAGCCCGGGGTTCCTCTACGAGCAGTACTTC.

The chain recombines TRBV25-1 with TRBJ1-5; possible D gene TRBD1, 5 bases. The V gene lost 6 bases and the J gene lost 7 bases, with 16 bases spanning the gap. The CDR3 covers 14 residues. The germline V gene has CDR1 MGHDK and CDR2 SYGVNS. DNA of the CDR3: TGTGCCAGCAGCGATAGGGGCGATGGCCAGCCCCAGCATTTT. Amino acids: CASSDRGDGQPQHF.

This clone was observed a few times. V gene TRBV29-1 combines with J gene TRBJ1-1, with D uncertain. Germline values: CDR1 SQVTM, CDR2 ANQGSEA. The CDR3 totals 12 residues. The V end lost 2 bases, the J end lost 1 base, and 5 bases lay between the germline ends. CDR3 bases: TGCAGCGTTGAAAGAGCGAACACTGAAGCTTTCTTT. It encodes CSVERANTEAFF.

This clone was seen once. The V call is TRBV29-1, the J call TRBJ2-1, with 7 bases that match TRBD1. CDR3 length: 16 residues. The germline gives CDR1 SQVTM, CDR2 ANQGSEA. V dropped 6 bases and J dropped 3; count of bases not matched to a gene: 14. The CDR3 spells CSVPKGAGTVYNEQFF. For the CDR3, the DNA is TGCAGCGTCCCCAAAGGGGCCGGGACAGTCTACAATGAGCAGTTCTTC.

The chain links TRBV4-2 to TRBJ2-1; no clear D. Germline CDR1 and CDR2: LGHNA and YNFKEQ. The CDR3 is 15 residues long. The V end was cut by 0 bases, the J end by 4 bases, with 10 bases between. DNA of the CDR3: TGTGCCAGCAGCCAAGATCGAGCTAAGTACAATGAGCAGTTCTTC. Protein product: CASSQDRAKYNEQFF.